Listed here is a single T cell receptor (beta chain). CDR1 is MNHEY and CDR2 is SVGEGT in the germline V gene. V lost 2 bases and J lost 0, with 6 bases in between. The CDR3 has 14 amino acids. This sample stems from a study of blood T cell repertoires in COVID-19. Study-level background: The United States, Italy and Spain provided the acute and convalescent COVID-19 samples. The cDNA or gDNA used as material had been derived from T cells, B-cell-depleted T cells, or PBMCs.

Per the study methods: Counts of nucleated cells, estimated from reference gene primer amplification, were obtained. Using immunoSEQ multiplex PCR, the repertoire was profiled, and TCRdb retains in-frame clones only, with some absent. V, J and clone size were drawn from that table, and D and trimming were deduced from the DNA. The sample yields 150,000 to 200,000 clones, about 93% seen once. Source material: peripheral blood. The receptor was isolated from a woman in her 50s with acute or convalescent COVID-19. V gene TRBV6-2 or TRBV6-3 combines with J gene TRBJ2-3; TRBD2 is a possible D gene (5 bases). CDR3 residues: CASSYRTSTDTQYF. The DNA for the CDR3 is TGTGCCAGCAGTTACCGGACTAGCACAGATACGCAGTATTTT.